Below, 13 T cell receptor beta chains from the same sample are listed, as sequenced in a study of preoperative IRX-2 immunotherapy in early breast cancer. Sample treatment: preoperative locoregional IRX-2 cytokine immunotherapy. The table came from immunoSEQ multiplex PCR; TCRdb's copy has only in-frame clones and leaves some out. The data contain 35,000 to 50,000 clones, 85% to 95% of them singletons. Sequenced here: tumor tissue, sampled after IRX-2 immunotherapy. These TCRs come from a human donor with breast cancer.

The rearrangement joins TRBV4-1 to TRBJ1-3; the D is unclear. Looked up from germline, CDR1 is MGHRA and CDR2 is YSYEKL. CDR3 length: 13 amino acids. V lost 3 bases and J 4 bases, leaving 7 bases between the germline ends. CDR3 amino acids: CASSQLVGNTIYF. In DNA, the CDR3 is TGCGCCAGCAGCCAGCTGGTGGGAAACACCATATATTTT.

Here the CDR3 DNA reads TGTGCCAGCAGCTTGGAAGCCGGGGGCGAGGAGGGCTACACCTTC. Translating gives CASSLEAGGEEGYTF. The genes are TRBV5-6 and TRBJ1-2, with D possibly matching TRBD1 (6 bases). The CDR3 length is 15 residues. Deletions cut 0 bases from V and 8 bases from J, with 17 bases between. CDR1 and CDR2 from the germline V gene are SGHDT and YYEEEE.

V and J are TRBV6-6 and TRBJ1-1; D may be TRBD1 (6 bases). The CDR3 length is 14 residues. Germline CDR1 reads MNHNY; CDR2 reads SVGAGI (reference sequence). V was cut by 6 bases and J by 6 bases, with 17 bases left in between. The CDR3 bases are TGTGCCAGCAGCTCGACTCCAGGGGTGGCTGAAGCTTTCTTT. Amino acids: CASSSTPGVAEAFF.

The rearrangement joins TRBV5-1 to TRBJ1-2, with 7 nucleotides matching TRBD1. V shed 4 bases, J shed 2 bases, and the junction held 5 bases outside the gene matches. The CDR3 length is 14 residues. Germline V gene lookup returns CDR1 SGHRS and CDR2 YFSETQ. The CDR3 is CASSIQTGNYGYTF. The CDR3 DNA is TGCGCCAGCAGCATACAGACAGGGAACTATGGCTACACCTTC.

This chain links TRBV4-2 with TRBJ2-5, with D hard to call. Germline V gives CDR1 LGHNA, CDR2 YNFKEQ. The CDR3 loop spans 14 amino acids. V gave up 4 bases and J gave up 1 base, with 10 bases separating them. CDR3 in DNA: TGTGCCAGCAGCCTGGGGATTGGCCAAGAGACCCAGTACTTC. Protein product: CASSLGIGQETQYF.

The gene calls are TRBV9 and TRBJ1-4; D remains ambiguous. V was shortened by 4 bases and J by 4 bases, with 14 bases between the two germline ends. Germline CDR1 is SGDLS and CDR2 is YYNGEE. This CDR3 contains 15 residues. The CDR3 region is CASSPRQGHNEKLFF. CDR3 nucleotide sequence: TGTGCCAGCAGCCCGCGACAAGGCCATAATGAAAAACTGTTTTTT.

The chain recombines TRBV6-5 with TRBJ1-1; D is unclear. The germline CDR1 and CDR2 sequences are MNHEY and SVGAGI. CDR3 length equals 12 residues. Trimming took 6 bases from V and 0 from J, leaving 5 bases between them. CDR3: CASSSVNTEAFF. CDR3 bases: TGTGCCAGCAGCTCAGTGAACACTGAAGCTTTCTTT.

This clone was detected only once. V gene TRBV7-2 combines with J gene TRBJ2-3; 9 nucleotides match TRBD2. V lost 1 base to trimming and J lost 2 bases; unmatched junction nucleotides: 7. Germline V gene lookup returns CDR1 SGHTA and CDR2 FQGNSA. CDR3 length equals 17 residues. DNA for the CDR3: TGTGCCAGCAGCTTAGTCGGGCTAGCGGGGCTCACAGATACGCAGTATTTT. It is translated as CASSLVGLAGLTDTQYF.

Concerning this clone: A junction end diverges from the germline sequence, so it may reflect a read error. The chain recombines TRBV5-4 with TRBJ2-3, with D uncertain. Per germline, CDR1 SGHNT and CDR2 YYREEE (reference sequence). The CDR3 runs 15 residues. CDR3 in amino acids: CAGSLDQPRTDTQYF. The DNA of the CDR3 is TGTGCCGGCAGCTTGGATCAACCTCGCACAGATACGCAGTATTTT.

This sequence joins TRBV7-8 and TRBJ2-1, with D perhaps matching TRBD1 (6 bases). Germline values: CDR1 SGHVS, CDR2 FQNEAQ. This CDR3 has 16 amino acids. V lost 5 bases to trimming and J lost 4 bases, with 18 bases between them. In DNA, the CDR3 is TGTGCCAGCAGCCCCGATAGGACAGTGAGGTACAATGAGCAGTTCTTC. Protein product: CASSPDRTVRYNEQFF.

This chain links TRBV4-2 with TRBJ2-2; 11 nucleotides line up with TRBD2. V gave up 0 bases and J gave up 7 bases; unmatched junction bases: 4. Germline V gene data show CDR1 as LGHNA and CDR2 as YNFKEQ. This CDR3 region has 16 residues. The CDR3 is CASSQEVLAGGGELFF. CDR3 bases: TGTGCCAGCAGCCAAGAGGTGCTAGCGGGGGGCGGGGAGCTGTTTTTT.

V and J are TRBV18 and TRBJ2-5; 10 bases align to TRBD2. This CDR3 is 19 amino acids long. The trim removed 1 base at V and 4 bases at J, leaving 15 bases unmatched. From germline, CDR1 is KGHSH and CDR2 LQKENI. CDR3 sequence reads: CASSPLPQLIAGGTETQYF. In nucleotides, the CDR3 is TGTGCCAGCTCACCACTCCCCCAGCTGATAGCGGGGGGCACAGAGACCCAGTACTTC.

The chain carries TRBV5-5 and TRBJ2-2; 9 bases agree with TRBD2. J gave up 4 bases and V 3 bases, and 10 bases lay outside the gene matches. The CDR3 is 17 amino acids. Germline V gene data show CDR1 as SGHKS and CDR2 as YYEKEE (reference sequence). The CDR3 loop is CASSSTAGGLITGELFF. CDR3 coding DNA: TGTGCCAGCAGCTCCACCGCGGGGGGGCTGATCACCGGGGAGCTGTTTTTT.